A single sample is the source of the 10 T cell receptor beta chains below, sequenced in a study of blood T cell repertoires in COVID-19 (dated by TCRdb to the early 2020s). Preparation of the library involved the immunoSEQ multiplex PCR assay. As stored in TCRdb, this immuneACCESS dataset retains in-frame rearrangements with V and J assigned. A fraction of the clones does not appear; measured against another copy, unresolved V genes explain less than half of the discrepancy, and the remainder lacks a known reason. The sample records a few hundred thousand clones, roughly 88% of which are singletons. Under 2% of the sample is taken by the ten largest. Input material: peripheral blood. These receptors all come from a woman between 45 and 65 years old with acute or convalescent COVID-19.

This rearrangement joins TRBV5-1 to TRBJ2-1; possible D gene TRBD2, 6 bases. The V and J ends lost 0 bases and 3 bases respectively, with 16 bases between them. CDR1 is SGHRS, CDR2 YFSETQ, per germline. This CDR3 spans 17 amino acids. Here the CDR3 reads CASSLEGRVGGYNEQFF. The DNA for the CDR3 is TGCGCCAGCAGCTTGGAAGGGCGGGTCGGGGGCTACAATGAGCAGTTCTTC.

The chain is built from TRBV7-8 and TRBJ2-2; 12 bases agree with TRBD2. Germline CDR1 and CDR2: SGHVS and FQNEAQ. The trim removed 10 bases at V and 2 bases at J, leaving 14 bases unmatched. This CDR3 comprises 18 residues. CDR3 nucleotide sequence: TGTGCCACCATCCCGAGACTAGCGGGGGCGATAAACACCGGGGAGCTGTTTTTT. Protein sequence: CATIPRLAGAINTGELFF.

This clone came up once. V gene TRBV11-2 combines with J gene TRBJ2-7; TRBD2 agrees at 9 bases. The J segment lost 6 bases and the V segment lost 5 bases, leaving 14 bases of the junction unmatched. CDR1 SGHAT and CDR2 FQNNGV come from the germline V gene. The CDR3 extends over 16 amino acids. CDR3 loop: CASSTYGAGGPLEQYF. For the CDR3, the DNA is TGTGCCAGCAGCACCTATGGGGCGGGAGGGCCTCTCGAGCAGTACTTC.

The J gene is TRBJ2-2, the V gene TRBV11-3, with D possibly TRBD1 on 6 matching bases. Germline V gene lookup returns CDR1 SGHNT and CDR2 YENEEA. This CDR3 comprises 15 residues. V shed 5 bases and J shed 5 bases, with 15 bases lying between them. CDR3 sequence: CASSNARRGTGELFF. The CDR3 nucleotides are TGTGCCAGCAGCAACGCCCGTAGGGGGACCGGGGAGCTGTTTTTT.

The chain links TRBV12-5 to TRBJ2-3; tentatively, D is TRBD2 (6 bases). The CDR3 covers 16 residues. The V end lost 2 bases, the J end lost 0 bases, and 12 bases lay between the germline ends. Germline lookup yields CDR1 LGHNT and CDR2 FRNRAP. The CDR3 loop is CASGLSLAPSTDTQYF. The CDR3 nucleotides are TGTGCTAGTGGTTTGTCGCTAGCGCCTAGCACAGATACGCAGTATTTT.

This chain uses TRBV7-9 with TRBJ2-7; 7 nucleotides line up with TRBD1. Germline V gene sequence: CDR1 SEHNR, CDR2 FQNEAQ (reference sequence). The J segment lost 2 bases and the V segment lost 5 bases, leaving 9 bases of the junction unmatched. The length of the CDR3 is 15 residues. The CDR3 bases are TGTGCCAGCAGCCCCCGGGACAGAGGAACCTACGAGCAGTACTTC. This encodes CASSPRDRGTYEQYF.

This chain links TRBV7-2 with TRBJ2-7; 13 positions agree with TRBD2. In germline, CDR1 is SGHTA, CDR2 FQGNSA. The CDR3 consists of 16 residues. V trimming: 5 bases; J trimming: 3 bases; junction bases outside the gene matches: 7. CDR3 sequence reads: CASSPSTSGGIYEQYF. The CDR3 bases are TGTGCCAGCAGCCCTTCGACTAGCGGGGGGATCTACGAGCAGTACTTC.

V usage is TRBV19 and J usage is TRBJ1-3; TRBD1 matches at 7 bases. J was trimmed by 2 bases and V by 2 bases; bases with no gene match: 6. Per germline, CDR1 LNHDA and CDR2 SQIVND (reference sequence). This CDR3 comprises 16 residues. The CDR3 sequence: CASSINRGFTGNTIYF. The CDR3 DNA follows: TGTGCCAGTAGTATAAACAGGGGTTTCACTGGAAACACCATATATTTT.

The chain links TRBV27 to TRBJ2-2; weak D call: TRBD2 (5 bases). V lost 5 bases and J lost 0, with 13 bases in between. Per the germline V gene, CDR1 is MNHEY and CDR2 is SMNVEV (reference sequence). The CDR3 is 16 residues long. The CDR3, as DNA: TGTGCCAGCAGTCAAGGGCTCGGGACGAACACCGGGGAGCTGTTTTTT. The encoded protein is CASSQGLGTNTGELFF.

This clone was picked up one time. J is TRBJ2-7 and V is TRBV7-9, with D maybe TRBD1 (6 bases). Trimming shortened V by 5 bases and J by 3 bases, and 11 bases separated the two germline ends. The CDR3 is made up of 13 amino acids. CDR1 SEHNR and CDR2 FQNEAQ come from the germline V gene (reference sequence). The chain's CDR3 is CASSLGTHYEQYF. CDR3 sequence (DNA): TGTGCCAGCAGCCTCGGGACACACTACGAGCAGTACTTC. Looking up the rest from reference TRBV7-9 and TRBJ2-7 gives the full variable domain: DTGVSQNPRHKITKRGQNVTFRCDPISEHNRLYWYRQTLGQGPEFLTYFQNEAQLEKSRLLSDRFSAERPKGSFSTLEIQRTEQGDSAMYLCASSLGTHYEQYFGPGTRLTVT.